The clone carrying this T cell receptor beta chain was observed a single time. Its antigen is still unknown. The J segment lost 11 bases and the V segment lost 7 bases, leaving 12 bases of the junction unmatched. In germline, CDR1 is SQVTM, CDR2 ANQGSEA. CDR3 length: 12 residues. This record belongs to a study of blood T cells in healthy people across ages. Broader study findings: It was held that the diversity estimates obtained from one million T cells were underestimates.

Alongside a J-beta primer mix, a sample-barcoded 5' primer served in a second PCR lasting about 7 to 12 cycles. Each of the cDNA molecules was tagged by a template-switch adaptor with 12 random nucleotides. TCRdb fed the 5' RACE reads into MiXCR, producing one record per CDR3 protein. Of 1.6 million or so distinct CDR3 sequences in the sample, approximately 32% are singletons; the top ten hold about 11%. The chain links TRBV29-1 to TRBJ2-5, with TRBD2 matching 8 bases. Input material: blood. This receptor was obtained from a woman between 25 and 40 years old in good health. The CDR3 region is CSAQGLGVLQYF. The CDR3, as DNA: TGCAGCGCCCAGGGACTAGGCGTCCTGCAGTACTTC.